This T cell receptor beta chain was obtained from a study of Tregs in tolerant kidney transplant recipients. Data came from immunoSEQ multiplex PCR; TCRdb stores just in-frame clones and leaves some out. Of about 110,000 clones listed, 90% are singletons. Germline V gene lookup returns CDR1 MNHEY and CDR2 SVGAGI. V was clipped by 0 bases and J by 0 bases; unmatched bases: 1. This CDR3 region has 15 residues. The sequencing used CD4+ T cells from blood, collected before the transplant. The TCR sequence derives from a human donor who received a combined kidney and bone marrow transplant. V usage is TRBV6-5 and J usage is TRBJ1-1, with TRBD1 identical over 7 bases. CDR3 DNA: TGTGCCAGCAGTTACTCGACAGGGATGAACACTGAAGCTTTCTTT. Protein: CASSYSTGMNTEAFF.